The clone carrying this T cell receptor beta chain was counted only a few times. Its antigen is undetermined. This specimen belongs to a study of T cell repertoires in cytomegalovirus infection. V was clipped by 5 bases and J by 6 bases; unmatched bases: 8. Germline loops: CDR1 DFQATT, CDR2 SNEGSKA (reference sequence). CDR3 length equals 15 residues. MiXCR was run by TCRdb on the reads, yielding one entry per CDR3 protein. This table holds fewer than 950,000 distinct CDR3 sequences, approximately 30% found once. The TCR comes from a human donor in good health (CMV status not recorded). Some clones in this sample may be carry-over from other donors' samples. The genes are TRBV20-1 and TRBJ2-2; 11 nucleotides line up with TRBD2. Material: cultured CD8+ T cells from PBMCs, obtained from culture after CMV antigen stimulation. In nucleotides, the CDR3 is TGCAGTGCTGGGACTAGCGGCCTCGAGGCCGGGGAGCTGTTTTTT. Protein sequence: CSAGTSGLEAGELFF.